This passage covers 18 T cell receptor beta chains from one sample sequenced in a study of blood T cell repertoires in COVID-19 (TCRdb year 2020). Preparation of the library involved the immunoSEQ multiplex PCR assay. TCRdb carries this immuneACCESS record with in-frame sequences only. Its versions omit some clonotypes, under half of them owing to an unresolved V gene in the studies checked, with the rest unexplained. The sample data list fewer than 85,000 clones, and approximately 80% of these were observed just once. Of the sample, more than 4.5% is held by the ten largest clones. The sample taken for sequencing was peripheral blood. These receptors were collected from a woman older than 75 with active or convalescent COVID-19.

There are a few counts of this clone. The genes are TRBV29-1 and TRBJ2-3; 12 nucleotides match TRBD1. With V trimmed by 7 bases and J by 4 bases, 6 bases remained unmatched. The CDR3 spans 14 residues. Germline V gives CDR1 SQVTM, CDR2 ANQGSEA. The CDR3 bases are TGCAGCGCTTCCGGGACAGGGGGCGCAGATACGCAGTATTTT. Translation: CSASGTGGADTQYF.

V gene TRBV5-1 combines with J gene TRBJ1-6; D may be TRBD1 (6 bases). The V and J ends lost 4 bases and 7 bases respectively, with 24 bases between them. The CDR3 is made up of 18 amino acids. Per germline, CDR1 SGHRS and CDR2 YFSETQ. CDR3 in amino acids: CASSPDSISAGTNSPLHF. The CDR3 nucleotides read TGCGCCAGCAGCCCGGACAGCATTTCCGCGGGCACCAATTCACCCCTCCACTTT.

V gene TRBV4-1 combines with J gene TRBJ2-1; 10 bases fit TRBD2. Per germline, CDR1 MGHRA and CDR2 YSYEKL. This CDR3 region has 16 residues. V dropped 0 bases and J dropped 6; count of bases not matched to a gene: 5. The chain's CDR3 is CASSQDGLAGANEQFF. The CDR3 region has the DNA TGCGCCAGCAGCCAAGACGGGCTAGCGGGAGCCAATGAGCAGTTCTTC.

The chain links TRBV7-3 to TRBJ2-1, with 9 bases lining up with TRBD1. The V and J ends lost 5 bases and 2 bases, in that order; junction bases with no gene match: 4. Per the germline V gene, CDR1 is SGHTA and CDR2 is FQGTGA. The CDR3 has 15 residues. This chain's CDR3 is CASSARQGAYNEQFF. CDR3 DNA: TGTGCCAGCAGCGCACGACAGGGGGCCTACAATGAGCAGTTCTTC.

This chain joins TRBV7-2 and TRBJ2-1; 13 positions match TRBD2. V lost 1 base to trimming and J lost 7 bases; unmatched junction nucleotides: 13. The germline V gene has CDR1 SGHTA and CDR2 FQGNSA. The CDR3 runs 19 residues. This CDR3 is CASSLGRGLAGPGGNEQFF. DNA of the CDR3: TGTGCCAGCAGCTTAGGACGGGGACTAGCGGGACCAGGGGGGAATGAGCAGTTCTTC.

The chain recombines TRBV27 with TRBJ2-7; D may be TRBD2 (6 bases). V was clipped by 2 bases and J by 6 bases, with 11 bases between them. Germline-derived CDR1 and CDR2 are MNHEY and SMNVEV (reference sequence). The CDR3 sequence is 13 residues long. The CDR3 bases are TGTGCCAGCAGTTTAGGAGGGATGGGCGAGCAGTACTTC. Translated, it gives CASSLGGMGEQYF.

The chain links TRBV6-6 to TRBJ2-1, with D perhaps matching TRBD2 (5 bases). CDR1 is MNHNY and CDR2 is SVGAGI in the germline V gene (reference sequence). The CDR3 totals 14 residues. V was clipped by 3 bases and J by 5 bases, with 11 bases between them. CDR3 residues: CASSYTGKNNEQFF. CDR3 sequence (DNA): TGTGCCAGCAGTTATACGGGAAAAAACAATGAGCAGTTCTTC.

V usage is TRBV5-4 and J usage is TRBJ2-5; the match to TRBD1 covers 7 bases. V trimming: 3 bases; J trimming: 3 bases; junction bases outside the gene matches: 8. The germline V gene encodes CDR1 SGHNT and CDR2 YYREEE (reference sequence). The CDR3 runs to 15 residues. CDR3: CASSSPPGGKETQYF. The CDR3 DNA follows: TGTGCCAGCAGCTCTCCCCCAGGGGGTAAAGAGACCCAGTACTTC.

This clone was seen more than once but under ten times. The chain uses TRBV3-1 (or the pseudogene TRBV3-2) and TRBJ2-6, with 7 bases that match TRBD2. The length of the CDR3 is 16 residues. V shed 4 bases, J shed 0 bases, and the junction held 3 bases outside the gene matches. CDR1 is LGHDT, CDR2 YNNKEL, per germline (reference sequence). In nucleotides, the CDR3 is TGTGCCAGCAGCCGAGCGGGAAGCTCTGGGGCCAACGTCCTGACTTTC. Protein product: CASSRAGSSGANVLTF.

J is TRBJ2-5 and V is TRBV28, with D perhaps TRBD1 (5 bases). The V end was cut by 6 bases, the J end by 5 bases, with 19 bases between. CDR3 length equals 15 residues. In germline, CDR1 is MDHEN, CDR2 SYDVKM. The DNA of the CDR3 is TGTGCCAGCAGCCCTCTGTGGGGCGAGCGTGAGACCCAGTACTTC. This encodes CASSPLWGERETQYF.

The chain is built from TRBV9 and TRBJ2-1; 7 positions agree with TRBD1. This CDR3 has 14 amino acids. The J segment lost 5 bases and the V segment lost 2 bases, leaving 4 bases of the junction unmatched. The germline V gene has CDR1 SGDLS and CDR2 YYNGEE. CDR3 in DNA: TGTGCCAGCAGCGTCGGGACAGTTCACAATGAGCAGTTCTTC. This gives the protein CASSVGTVHNEQFF.

In its sample, this clone was seen a few times. This chain connects TRBV5-1 to TRBJ1-4; the match to TRBD1 covers 8 bases. This CDR3 spans 14 amino acids. CDR1 and CDR2 (germline): SGHRS, YFSETQ. Trimming at V came to 4 bases and at J to 6 bases, leaving 5 bases not matched to a gene. The CDR3 bases are TGCGCCAGCAGCCCAGGGGGCTCGGATGAAAAACTGTTTTTT. Protein: CASSPGGSDEKLFF.

This clone was detected once. The chain links TRBV7-8 to TRBJ1-4; TRBD1 matches 10 bases. The CDR3 extends over 18 amino acids. With V trimmed by 3 bases and J by 4 bases, 11 bases remained unmatched. From germline, CDR1 is SGHVS and CDR2 FQNEAQ. CDR3 sequence (DNA): TGTGCCAGCAGCTTTTCGACAGGGGGCTTCGGTCTTAATGAAAAACTGTTTTTT. Protein: CASSFSTGGFGLNEKLFF.

The rearrangement uses TRBV7-2 and TRBJ2-1; 8 nucleotides align to TRBD2. The junction had 11 bases not matched to a gene; V was cut back by 5 bases and J by 5 bases. This CDR3 comprises 16 residues. In germline, CDR1 is SGHTA, CDR2 FQGNSA. The CDR3 reads CASSPPGGARNNEQFF. The CDR3 coding sequence is TGTGCCAGCAGCCCCCCCGGGGGGGCCAGGAACAATGAGCAGTTCTTC.

This sequence joins TRBV5-4 and TRBJ1-2, with D perhaps TRBD1 (6 bases). Between the trimmed V and J ends, which lost 0 bases and 2 bases, there was a span of 14 bases. This CDR3 comprises 16 residues. CDR1 and CDR2 (germline): SGHNT, YYREEE (reference sequence). CDR3 sequence: CASSLGLQGINYGYTF. CDR3 DNA: TGTGCCAGCAGCTTGGGACTACAGGGAATCAACTATGGCTACACCTTC.

The rearrangement links TRBV19 to TRBJ1-5; no firm D call. The V end lost 1 base, the J end lost 0 bases, and 13 bases lay between the germline ends. The CDR3 is 17 amino acids. Germline lookup yields CDR1 LNHDA and CDR2 SQIVND (reference sequence). Here the CDR3 DNA reads TGTGCCAGTAGTATAGTAGGTAGGAGGGATAGCAATCAGCCCCAGCATTTT. Its translation is CASSIVGRRDSNQPQHF.

This rearrangement joins TRBV6-2 or TRBV6-3 to TRBJ1-1; 7 nucleotides agree with TRBD1. This CDR3 spans 16 amino acids. Germline lookup yields CDR1 MNHEY and CDR2 SVGEGT. After removal of 2 bases from V and 0 bases from J, the junction contained 6 bases not matched to a gene. This chain's CDR3 is CASSYPPTGLNTEAFF. The DNA of the CDR3 is TGTGCCAGCAGTTACCCCCCGACAGGGTTGAACACTGAAGCTTTCTTT.

V usage is TRBV9 and J usage is TRBJ2-1; the D gene is possibly TRBD1 (5 bases). Germline-derived CDR1 and CDR2 are SGDLS and YYNGEE. The V gene lost 0 bases and the J gene lost 9 bases, with 16 bases spanning the gap. The CDR3 contains 15 residues. The chain's CDR3 is CASSVVQGTFGEQFF. In DNA, the CDR3 is TGTGCCAGCAGCGTAGTCCAGGGAACATTTGGTGAGCAGTTCTTC.